The source of this T cell receptor beta chain is a study of cytomegalovirus exposure and HLA in healthy donors. With 60 Vbeta and 13 Jbeta primers, the PCR was carried out. Clones were sequenced by immunoSEQ multiplex PCR, and TCRdb holds only the in-frame ones, with some missing. The sample records some 77,000 clones, approximately 80% being singletons. Points on this clone: What it binds is unknown. This CDR3 is also generated by other DNA sequences in the sample.

Trimming pared 6 bases from V and 6 bases from J, leaving 12 bases between. The CDR3 totals 13 residues. CDR1 and CDR2 from the germline V gene are SGHNT and YENEEA. Study results and caveats: As was reported, the classifier diagnosed cytomegalovirus status with high specificity and sensitivity. Previously analyzed data showed that most TCR beta V segments were productive at a frequency of about 90% or about 30%. At a 0.05 false discovery rate, a later analysis found about 17,000 TCR beta sequences to be associated with HLA alleles. Testing in vitro showed a few CMV-associated chains specific for CMV antigens.

The chain has TRBV11-3 and TRBJ2-1; possible D gene TRBD1, 6 bases. The receptor's source is a woman aged 50 to 60 in good health and CMV-seropositive. The sequenced material came from PBMCs. Here the CDR3 DNA reads TGTGCCAGCAGATTACAGGGTAGCAATGAGCAGTTCTTC. This codes for CASRLQGSNEQFF. Full variable domain (missing parts from reference TRBV11-3 and TRBJ2-1): EAGVVQSPRYKIIEKKQPVAFWCNPISGHNTLYWYLQNLGQGPELLIRYENEEAVDDSQLPKDRFSAERLKGVDSTLKIQPAELGDSAVYLCASRLQGSNEQFFGPGTRLTVL.